Presented here are 9 T cell receptor beta chains from one specimen sequenced in a study of T cell repertoires in cytomegalovirus infection. TCRdb redid the calling of the reads with MiXCR, one entry per CDR3 protein. The data contain around 210,000 distinct CDR3 sequences, around 6.2% of them singletons. The sample was PBMCs. These receptors all stem from a human donor in good health (CMV status not recorded). Some clones in this sample may be carry-over from other donors' samples.

This clonotype was detected ten times or more. This sequence joins TRBV5-1 and TRBJ1-2, with 7 positions matching TRBD1. CDR3 length: 15 residues. The germline V gene encodes CDR1 SGHRS and CDR2 YFSETQ. Trimming at V came to 2 bases and at J to 2 bases, leaving 6 bases not matched to a gene. CDR3 sequence reads: CASSLPGQQNYGYTF. CDR3 in DNA: TGCGCCAGCAGCTTACCGGGACAGCAAAACTATGGCTACACCTTC.

This clonotype was counted many times. The chain joins TRBV7-2 to TRBJ2-2; unclear D gene. Trimming took 4 bases from V and 1 from J, leaving 13 bases between them. Germline V gives CDR1 SGHTA, CDR2 FQGNSA. The CDR3 is 16 residues long. CDR3 region: CASSSRLVKNTGELFF. The CDR3 bases are TGTGCCAGCAGCTCCCGCCTTGTCAAGAACACCGGGGAGCTGTTTTTT.

Comments on this clonotype: This may be a read error: a much more frequent sequence differs by one nucleotide. V gene TRBV5-1 combines with J gene TRBJ1-2, with 8 bases that match TRBD1. Germline V gene lookup returns CDR1 SGHRS and CDR2 YFSETQ. The CDR3 runs to 14 residues. The CDR3 region has the DNA TGCGCCAGCAGCTTGGGGACAGGGCCCTATGGCTGCACCTTC. Translating it yields CASSLGTGPYGCTF.

This clonotype was detected only a few times. The V and J genes are TRBV29-1 and TRBJ2-5, with 8 positions matching TRBD2. The J segment lost 4 bases and the V segment lost 3 bases, leaving 7 bases of the junction unmatched. Germline V gene lookup returns CDR1 SQVTM and CDR2 ANQGSEA. The CDR3 covers 14 residues. The CDR3 loop is CSVDPAGVTETQYF. The CDR3 DNA follows: TGCAGCGTTGATCCAGCGGGGGTAACAGAGACCCAGTACTTC.

Worth noting for this clonotype: This may arise from a read error, as a much more abundant clone is one base away. V gene TRBV20-1 combines with J gene TRBJ2-4; TRBD1 agrees at 8 bases. The CDR3 is 14 amino acids. The germline V gene has CDR1 DFQATT and CDR2 SNEGSKA (reference sequence). The CDR3 is CRARWTGAKNIQYF. CDR3 DNA: TGCAGAGCTAGGTGGACAGGGGCCAAAAACATTCAGTACTTC.

The sample holds many counts of this clonotype. V is TRBV29-1 and J is TRBJ1-5, with D unclear. Germline V gives CDR1 SQVTM, CDR2 ANQGSEA. The CDR3 sequence is 12 residues long. Trimming took off 8 bases at V and 5 bases at J, with 13 bases between the two ends. CDR3 region: CSIRPGDQPQHF. Written as DNA, the CDR3 is TGCAGCATACGCCCCGGAGATCAGCCCCAGCATTTT.

This clonotype has a count of ten or more. Here the CDR3 reads CASSGGLAQETQYF. CDR3 nucleotide sequence: TGTGCCAGTAGTGGGGGTCTAGCGCAAGAGACCCAGTACTTC. This chain joins TRBV19 and TRBJ2-5, with a tentative D call TRBD2 (6 bases). Trimming left V 5 bases short and J 2 bases short, with 12 bases between. CDR3 size: 14 residues. Germline-derived CDR1 and CDR2 are LNHDA and SQIVND (reference sequence). The variable domain in full, completed from reference TRBV19 and TRBJ2-5, reads DGGITQSPKYLFRKEGQNVTLSCEQNLNHDAMYWYRQDPGQGLRLIYYSQIVNDFQKGDIAEGYSVSREKKESFPLTVTSAQKNPTAFYLCASSGGLAQETQYFGPGTRLLVL.

This clonotype has ten or more counts. This sequence joins TRBV13 and TRBJ1-1; D is unresolved. This CDR3 is 14 amino acids long. Germline V gene data show CDR1 as PRHDT and CDR2 as FYEKMQ (reference sequence). The germline V and J ends were trimmed by 5 bases and 4 bases, with 14 bases remaining between them. CDR3 protein: CASSPLWIGTEAFF. As DNA, the CDR3 is TGTGCCAGCAGCCCTCTCTGGATAGGCACTGAAGCTTTCTTT.

This clonotype was observed a single time. This may stem from a read error, because a much larger clone lies one nucleotide away. For the CDR3, the DNA is TGTGCCAATGTGTACACCGGGGAGCTGTTTTTT. Protein product: CANVYTGELFF. V and J are TRBV2 and TRBJ2-2; unclear D gene. The germline V gene has CDR1 SNHLY and CDR2 FYNNEI. The V end lost 10 bases, the J end lost 3 bases, and 6 bases lay between the germline ends. This CDR3 has 11 residues.